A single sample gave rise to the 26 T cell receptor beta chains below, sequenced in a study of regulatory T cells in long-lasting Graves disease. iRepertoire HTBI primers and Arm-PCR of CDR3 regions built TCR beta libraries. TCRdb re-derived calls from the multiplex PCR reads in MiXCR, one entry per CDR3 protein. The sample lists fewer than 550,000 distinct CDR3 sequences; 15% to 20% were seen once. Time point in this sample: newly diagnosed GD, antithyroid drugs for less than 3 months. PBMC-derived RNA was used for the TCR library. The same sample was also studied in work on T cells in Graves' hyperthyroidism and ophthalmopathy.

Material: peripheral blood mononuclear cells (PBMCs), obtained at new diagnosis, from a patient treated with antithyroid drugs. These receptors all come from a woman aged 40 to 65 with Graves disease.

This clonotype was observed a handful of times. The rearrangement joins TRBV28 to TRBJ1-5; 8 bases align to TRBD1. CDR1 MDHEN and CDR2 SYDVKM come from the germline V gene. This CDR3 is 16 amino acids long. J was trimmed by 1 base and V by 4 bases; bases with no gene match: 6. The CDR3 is CASSYIPGGSNQPQHF. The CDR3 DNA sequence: TGTGCCAGCAGTTATATCCCAGGGGGCAGCAATCAGCCCCAGCATTTT. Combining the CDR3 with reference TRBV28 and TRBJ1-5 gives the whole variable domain DVKVTQSSRYLVKRTGEKVFLECVQDMDHENMFWYRQDPGLGLRLIYFSYDVKMKEKGDIPEGYSVSREKKERFSLILESASTNQTSMYLCASSYIPGGSNQPQHFGDGTRLSIL.

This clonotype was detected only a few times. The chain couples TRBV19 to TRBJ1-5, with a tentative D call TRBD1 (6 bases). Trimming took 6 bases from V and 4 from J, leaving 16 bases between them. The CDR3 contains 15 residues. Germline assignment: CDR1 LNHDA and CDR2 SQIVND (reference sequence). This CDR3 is CASSPTGPSNQPQHF. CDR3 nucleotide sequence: TGTGCCAGTAGCCCAACAGGGCCATCTAATCAGCCCCAGCATTTT.

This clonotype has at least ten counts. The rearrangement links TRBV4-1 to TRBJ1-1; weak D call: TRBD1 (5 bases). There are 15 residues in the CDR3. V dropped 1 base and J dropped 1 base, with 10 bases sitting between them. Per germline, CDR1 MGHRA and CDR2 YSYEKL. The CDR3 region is CASSQVGARNTEAFF. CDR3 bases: TGCGCCAGCAGCCAAGTTGGGGCGCGGAACACTGAAGCTTTCTTT.

This CDR3 reads CASGRAAAIRSGYTF. The DNA of the CDR3 is TGTGCCAGCGGGCGGGCAGCGGCAATCAGGAGCGGCTACACCTTC. The genes are TRBV2 and TRBJ1-2; D is uncertain. The CDR3 totals 15 residues. Trimming shortened V by 8 bases and J by 8 bases, and 24 bases separated the two germline ends. The V gene's germline CDR1 is SNHLY and CDR2 FYNNEI.

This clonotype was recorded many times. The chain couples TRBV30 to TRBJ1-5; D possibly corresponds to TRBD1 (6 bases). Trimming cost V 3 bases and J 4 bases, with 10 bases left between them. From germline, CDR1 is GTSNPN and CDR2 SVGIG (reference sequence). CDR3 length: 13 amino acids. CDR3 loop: CAWSQGQNQPQHF. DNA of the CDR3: TGTGCCTGGAGCCAAGGACAGAATCAGCCCCAGCATTTT.

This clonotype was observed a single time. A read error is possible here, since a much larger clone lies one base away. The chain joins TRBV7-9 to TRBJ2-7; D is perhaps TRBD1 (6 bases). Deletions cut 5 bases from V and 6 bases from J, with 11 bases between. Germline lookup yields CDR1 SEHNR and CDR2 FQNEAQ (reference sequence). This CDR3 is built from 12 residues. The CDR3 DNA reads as TGTGCCAGCAGCACTACAGGGACCGAGCAGTACTTC. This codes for CASSTTGTEQYF.

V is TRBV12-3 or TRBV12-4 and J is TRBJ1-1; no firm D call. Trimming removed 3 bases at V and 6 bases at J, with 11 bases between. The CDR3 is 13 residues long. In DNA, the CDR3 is TGTGCCAGCAGTTTCGCGAGGTATGCTGAAGCTTTCTTT. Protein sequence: CASSFARYAEAFF.

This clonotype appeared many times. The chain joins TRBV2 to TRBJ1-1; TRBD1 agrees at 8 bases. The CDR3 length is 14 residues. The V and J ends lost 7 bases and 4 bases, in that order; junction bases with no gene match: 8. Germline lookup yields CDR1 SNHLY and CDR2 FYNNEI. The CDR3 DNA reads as TGTGCCAGCATGACAGGGGAGGCTATCACTGAAGCTTTCTTT. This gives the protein CASMTGEAITEAFF.

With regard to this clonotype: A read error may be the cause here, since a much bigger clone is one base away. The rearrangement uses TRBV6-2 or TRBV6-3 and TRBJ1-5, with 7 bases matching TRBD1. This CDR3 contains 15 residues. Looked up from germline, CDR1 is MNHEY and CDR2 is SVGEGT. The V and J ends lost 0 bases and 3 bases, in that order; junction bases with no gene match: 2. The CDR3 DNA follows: TGTGCCAGCAGTTACTCGGGACAGAACAATCAGCCCCAGCATTTT. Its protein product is CASSYSGQNNQPQHF.

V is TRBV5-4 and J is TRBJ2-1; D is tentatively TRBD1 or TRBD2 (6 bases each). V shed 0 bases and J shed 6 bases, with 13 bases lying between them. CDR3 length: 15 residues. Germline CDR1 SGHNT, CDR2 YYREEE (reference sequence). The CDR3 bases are TGTGCCAGCAGCTTGGCCGGGGGCTCTCTCAATGAGCAGTTCTTC. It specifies CASSLAGGSLNEQFF.

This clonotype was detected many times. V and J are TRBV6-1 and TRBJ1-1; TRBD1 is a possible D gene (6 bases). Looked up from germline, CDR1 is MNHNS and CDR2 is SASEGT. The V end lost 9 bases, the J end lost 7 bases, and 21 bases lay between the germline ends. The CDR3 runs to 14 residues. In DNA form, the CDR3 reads TGTGCCAGTCAACCCTGGGGGCAGGGACTTGAAGCTTTCTTT. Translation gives CASQPWGQGLEAFF.

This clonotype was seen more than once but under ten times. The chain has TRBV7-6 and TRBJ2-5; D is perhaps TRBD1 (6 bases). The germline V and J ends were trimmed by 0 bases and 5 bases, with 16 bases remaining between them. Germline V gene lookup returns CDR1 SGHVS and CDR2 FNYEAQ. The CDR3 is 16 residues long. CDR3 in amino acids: CASSLARAGALETQYF. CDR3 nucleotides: TGTGCCAGCAGCTTAGCTAGGGCAGGGGCATTGGAGACCCAGTACTTC.

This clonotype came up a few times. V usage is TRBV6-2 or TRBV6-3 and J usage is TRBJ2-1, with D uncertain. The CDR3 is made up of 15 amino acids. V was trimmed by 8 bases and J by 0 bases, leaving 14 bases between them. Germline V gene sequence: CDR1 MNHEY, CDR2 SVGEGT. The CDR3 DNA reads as TGTGCCAGCGGAGCATACCCGAGCTCCTACAATGAGCAGTTCTTC. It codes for CASGAYPSSYNEQFF.

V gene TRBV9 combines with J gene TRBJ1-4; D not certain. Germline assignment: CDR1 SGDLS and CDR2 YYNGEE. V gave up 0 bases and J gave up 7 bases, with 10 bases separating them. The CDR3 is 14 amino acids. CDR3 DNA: TGTGCCAGCAGCGTAGAGATAAGCGGTGAAAAACTGTTTTTT. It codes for CASSVEISGEKLFF.

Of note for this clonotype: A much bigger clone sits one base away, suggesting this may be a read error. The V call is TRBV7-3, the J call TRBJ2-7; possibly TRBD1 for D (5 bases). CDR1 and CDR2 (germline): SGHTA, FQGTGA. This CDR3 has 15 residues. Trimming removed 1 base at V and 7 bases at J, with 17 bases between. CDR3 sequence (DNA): TGTGCCAGCAGCTTAAGTCAGGGCTATGGCGATGAGCAGTACTTC. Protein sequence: CASSLSQGYGDEQYF.

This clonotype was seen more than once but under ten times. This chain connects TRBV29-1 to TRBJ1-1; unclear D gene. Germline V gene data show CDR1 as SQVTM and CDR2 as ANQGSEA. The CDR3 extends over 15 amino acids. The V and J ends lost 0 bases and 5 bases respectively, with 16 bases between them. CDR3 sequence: CSVEEGRPRGTEAFF. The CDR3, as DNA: TGCAGCGTTGAAGAAGGGAGGCCGCGGGGTACTGAAGCTTTCTTT.

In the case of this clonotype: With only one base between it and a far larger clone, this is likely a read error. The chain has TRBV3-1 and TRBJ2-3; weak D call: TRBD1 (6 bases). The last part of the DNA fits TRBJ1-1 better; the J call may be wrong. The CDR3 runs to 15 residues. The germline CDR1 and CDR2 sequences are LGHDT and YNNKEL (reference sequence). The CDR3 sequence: CASSHGQPSSTEAFF. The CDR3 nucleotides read TGTGCCAGCAGCCATGGACAGCCTTCGAGCACTGAAGCTTTCTTT.

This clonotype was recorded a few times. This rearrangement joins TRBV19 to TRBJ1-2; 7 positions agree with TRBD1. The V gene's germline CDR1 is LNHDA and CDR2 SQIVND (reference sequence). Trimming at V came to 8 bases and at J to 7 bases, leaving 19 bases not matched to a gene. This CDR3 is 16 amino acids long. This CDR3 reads CASSLGQASGKGGYTF. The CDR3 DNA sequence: TGTGCCAGTTCCCTCGGACAGGCAAGTGGGAAAGGTGGCTACACCTTC.

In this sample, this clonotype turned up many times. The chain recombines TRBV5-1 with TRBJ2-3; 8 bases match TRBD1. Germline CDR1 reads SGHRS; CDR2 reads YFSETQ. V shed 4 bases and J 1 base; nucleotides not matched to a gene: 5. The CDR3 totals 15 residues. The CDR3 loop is CASSAGTGRTDTQYF. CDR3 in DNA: TGCGCCAGCAGCGCCGGGACAGGTCGCACAGATACGCAGTATTTT.

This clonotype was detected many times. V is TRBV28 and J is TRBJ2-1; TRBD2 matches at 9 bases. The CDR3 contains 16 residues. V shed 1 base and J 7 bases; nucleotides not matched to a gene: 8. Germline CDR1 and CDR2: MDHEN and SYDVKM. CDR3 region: CASSLYGGGAGNEQFF. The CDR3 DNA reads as TGTGCCAGCAGTTTATACGGCGGGGGGGCTGGAAATGAGCAGTTCTTC.

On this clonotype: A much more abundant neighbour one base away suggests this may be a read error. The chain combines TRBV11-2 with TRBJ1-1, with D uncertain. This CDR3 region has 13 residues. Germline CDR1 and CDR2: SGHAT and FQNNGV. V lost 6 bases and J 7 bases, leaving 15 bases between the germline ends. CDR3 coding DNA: TGTGCCAGCAGTGGACTCGCAGGCGTTGAAGCTTTCTTT. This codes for CASSGLAGVEAFF.

The CDR3 DNA is TGCAGCGTCCTAGGATCGGGTTATGGCTACACCTTC. Translation gives CSVLGSGYGYTF. The chain carries TRBV29-1 and TRBJ1-2, with unresolved D. The germline CDR1 and CDR2 sequences are SQVTM and ANQGSEA. CDR3 size: 12 residues. V lost 6 bases, J lost 5 bases, and 13 bases lay in between.

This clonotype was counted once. The CDR3 region is CASSHTKEGAYGYTF. The DNA for the CDR3 is TGCGCCAGCAGCCATACGAAGGAGGGGGCCTATGGCTACACCTTC. The chain combines TRBV4-1 with TRBJ1-2, with TRBD1 identical over 7 bases. The CDR3 covers 15 residues. The germline V gene has CDR1 MGHRA and CDR2 YSYEKL. The trim removed 3 bases at V and 4 bases at J, leaving 8 bases unmatched.

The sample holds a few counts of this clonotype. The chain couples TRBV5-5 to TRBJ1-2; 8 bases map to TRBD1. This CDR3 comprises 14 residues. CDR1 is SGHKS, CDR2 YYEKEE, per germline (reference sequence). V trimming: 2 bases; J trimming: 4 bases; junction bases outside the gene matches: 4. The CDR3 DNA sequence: TGTGCCAGCAGCTTACAGGGGGGCTTCTATGGCTACACCTTC. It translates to CASSLQGGFYGYTF.

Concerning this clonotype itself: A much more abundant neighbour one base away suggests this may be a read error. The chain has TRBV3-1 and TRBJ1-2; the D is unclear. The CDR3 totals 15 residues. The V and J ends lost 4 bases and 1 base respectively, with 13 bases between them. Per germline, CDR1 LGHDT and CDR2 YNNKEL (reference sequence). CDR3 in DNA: TGTGCCAGCAGCCGAGGGCAGGAAGATAACTATGGCTACACCTTC. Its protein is CASSRGQEDNYGYTF.

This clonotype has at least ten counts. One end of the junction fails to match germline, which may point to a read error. This CDR3 reads CASSWNTGELFF. CDR3 sequence (DNA): TGTGCCAGCAGTTGGAACACCGGGGAGCTGTTTTTT. This chain joins TRBV5-1 and TRBJ2-2; D is ambiguous. Germline CDR1 and CDR2: SGHRS and YFSETQ. The CDR3 totals 12 residues.